The clone carrying this T cell receptor (beta chain) was counted between two and nine times. Primers used in a second PCR of roughly 6 to 11 cycles were a sample-barcoded 5' primer and a J-beta primer mix. TCRdb reanalysed the 5' RACE reads using MiXCR and keeps one entry per CDR3 protein. The sample records approximately 800,000 distinct CDR3 sequences, roughly 50% being singletons. This sample is part of a study of blood T cells in healthy people across ages. The V end was cut by 5 bases, the J end by 1 base, with 11 bases between. CDR3 length equals 13 residues. Germline V gives CDR1 DFQATT, CDR2 SNEGSKA (reference sequence).

The sample consisted of blood. The chain uses TRBV20-1 and TRBJ1-2; no clear D gene. This receptor was identified in an elderly man in good health. As DNA, the CDR3 is TGCAGTGCTGCACAAACGGTTAACTATGGCTACACCTTC. As protein: CSAAQTVNYGYTF.